Detailed here is one T cell receptor (beta chain). It lacks a known antigen. Per-nucleotide qualities are absent, and no much larger clonotype sits a single base away. TCRbeta CDR3 regions were amplified from genomic DNA by means of the immunoSEQ Assay, a bias-controlled multiplex PCR. Under the source paper's analysis protocol: The number of nucleated cells in each sample was estimated from the amplification of reference gene primers within the assay. To quantify the absolute abundance of each unique TCRbeta CDR3 rearrangement, sequence reads were collapsed and filtered. For each sample, productive Simpson clonality was calculated as the square root of Simpson's diversity index across productive rearrangements. Sourced from immuneACCESS, this table was stored by TCRdb with only in-frame sequences that have V and J called. A share of the clones is absent; for the studies checked, an unresolved V gene accounts for under half, and the remainder has no known explanation. Clone size and V and J calls were adopted from that table, with D and trimming inferred from the DNA. A total of 450,000 or so clones appear in this sample, 70% to 90% of them only once. 0.7% to 1% of the sample is taken by the ten largest.

Germline trimming: 0 bases from V, 4 bases from J; junction bases outside gene matches: 2. The CDR3, from cysteine to phenylalanine, totals 15 residues. Left in the record is the CDR3 DNA by itself, 45 bases read in frame from the first base. Looking up the germline V gene yields CDR1 SGHRS and CDR2 YFSETQ. This sample stems from a study of blood T cell repertoires in COVID-19 (dated by TCRdb to about 2020). With regard to the full study: The collaborator samples originated in the United States, Italy and Spain and spanned the acute and convalescent phases of COVID-19. The prospective study material was composed of cDNA or gDNA derived from T cells, B-cell-depleted T cells, or PBMCs. The dataset comprised deeply sampled blood TCRbeta repertoires from subjects exposed to, actively infected with, or recovered from COVID-19. A freely available public database, intended as a resource for researchers studying the immune response to SARS-CoV-2, is where the repertoires were released. The samples were drawn from two sources: the first 160 participants of the ongoing ImmuneRACE study, and about 1,300 subjects contributed by 6 global collaborators. Nearly every sample came with metadata listing a de-identified subject ID, COVID-19 status, age in years and sex. Where available, HLA class I and class II types were obtained from metadata supplied by the sample provider rather than from assay-based typing.

One collaborating source in Seattle enrolled patients during active infection and followed them longitudinally through the course of disease. The collaborating institutions used their own protocols to collect whole blood in K2EDTA tubes. For TCRbeta analysis, collaborator samples were shipped as frozen whole blood, as isolated PBMCs, or as DNA extracted from either sample type. Study-level results and caveats: The quantity of clinical and demographic metadata differed by source and by participant and was supplied without curation.

The sequence was collected from a man aged 18 to 35 with COVID-19, enrolled during active disease. The chain couples TRBV5-1 to TRBJ2-3; 10 bases in the junction line up with TRBD1. The sequencing sample was made of peripheral blood. Here the CDR3 is given as CASSLGQGAPDTQYF. At the DNA level, the sequence is TGCGCCAGCAGCTTGGGACAGGGGGCCCCAGATACGCAGTATTTT.